This TCR beta chain stems from a study of blood T cells in healthy people across ages. CDR3 length: 16 amino acids. Germline V gene sequence: CDR1 KGHDR, CDR2 SFDVKD. Every participating donor contributed roughly 10 milliliters of peripheral blood through a draw. Researchers report isolating at least 6 million PBMCs per sample. It was with a sample-barcoded 5' primer and a J-beta primer mix that a second PCR of roughly 7 to 12 cycles was run. A single record per CDR3 protein comes from TCRdb applying MiXCR to the 5' RACE reads. The sample yields around 800,000 distinct CDR3 sequences, about 53% seen once.

Sequencing was carried out using blood. This rearrangement joins TRBV24-1 to TRBJ2-1, with 10 positions matching TRBD2. The closer fit of TRBJ2-7 to the DNA end suggests the J call may be wrong. The clonotype comes from a man older than 75 in good health. The CDR3 spells CATSDPASGSQYEQYF. CDR3 nucleotide sequence: TGTGCCACCAGTGATCCTGCTAGCGGGAGTCAGTATGAGCAGTACTTC.